These 3 T cell receptor beta chains were all obtained from the same sample, sequenced in a study of blood T cell repertoires in COVID-19. The assay was immunoSEQ multiplex PCR, and TCRdb's table has in-frame clones only and misses some. The data show some 260,000 clones, over 75% seen once. Sequenced: peripheral blood. The receptors were sampled from a human donor in a cohort sampled during active COVID-19.

The V call is TRBV2, the J call TRBJ2-3; the match to TRBD2 covers 8 bases. V lost 2 bases, J lost 0 bases, and 1 base stayed unmatched. The CDR3 extends over 15 amino acids. Germline V gene sequence: CDR1 SNHLY, CDR2 FYNNEI. The CDR3 sequence: CASSERGGSTDTQYF. The CDR3 DNA reads TGTGCCAGCAGTGAACGGGGGGGGAGCACAGATACGCAGTATTTT.

V and J are TRBV6-5 and TRBJ1-5, with 8 bases fitting TRBD1. V lost 1 base and J lost 6; bases outside the gene matches: 2. From germline, CDR1 is MNHEY and CDR2 SVGAGI. This CDR3 has 14 residues. The CDR3 loop is CASSYFGQGQPQHF. The CDR3 coding sequence is TGTGCCAGCAGTTACTTCGGACAGGGTCAGCCCCAGCATTTT.

With respect to this clone: Other DNA sequences in the same sample also yield this CDR3. The chain employs TRBV7-9 and TRBJ1-1; TRBD1 matches 7 bases. Germline values: CDR1 SEHNR, CDR2 FQNEAQ (reference sequence). The J segment lost 0 bases and the V segment lost 5 bases, leaving 3 bases of the junction unmatched. This CDR3 spans 14 amino acids. The CDR3 nucleotides read TGTGCCAGCAGCCTGGGACAGATGAACACTGAAGCTTTCTTT. Translating gives CASSLGQMNTEAFF.